These T cell receptor beta chains were read from a single sample in a study of type 1 regulatory T cells. TCRdb processed the reads anew with MiXCR; each CDR3 protein has one entry. This sample yields 90,000 to 100,000 distinct CDR3 sequences, of which roughly 30% are seen a single time; 2% to 2.5% belongs to the top ten. What was sequenced was CD4+ T cells, either the whole sample or a sorted fraction (not recorded which). The source is a human donor in good health. Both conserved end residues are part of each CDR3. Some rows have no size entry. The others give once, few or many, or a class for an expanded clone.

J: TRBJ1-1
size: NA
V: TRBV7-9
CDR3: CASLPDSNTEAFF

J: TRBJ2-3
size: many
V: TRBV7-2
CDR3: CASSWWGTSSTIGTDTQYF

J: TRBJ2-1
size: few
V: TRBV10-3
CDR3: CAISESQGNEQFF

J: TRBJ1-5
size: few
V: TRBV6-1
CDR3: CASSPGQPQHF

J: TRBJ2-1
size: few
V: TRBV24-1
CDR3: CATGVTGASGSIGEQFF

J: TRBJ1-1
size: few
V: TRBV4-1
CDR3: CASSQEVRQGGDTEAFF

J: TRBJ2-7
size: NA
V: TRBV5-5
CDR3: CAGSLEPGPNYEQYF

J: TRBJ2-1
size: NA
V: TRBV4-3
CDR3: CASSQDPLAESYNEQFF

J: TRBJ2-7
size: few
V: TRBV19
CDR3: CASSSGLAGGKISYEQYF

J: TRBJ1-1
size: many
V: TRBV29-1
CDR3: CSGLEGTEAFF

J: TRBJ2-5
size: few
V: TRBV30
CDR3: CAWRIPGDEKETQYF

J: TRBJ2-1
size: NA
V: TRBV6-2/TRBV6-3
CDR3: CATADIGGKIEQFF

J: TRBJ1-1
size: NA
V: TRBV5-5
CDR3: CASSFDLSNTEAFF

J: TRBJ2-7
size: NA
V: TRBV4-1
CDR3: CASSQDRSGSKQYF

J: TRBJ1-1
size: few
V: TRBV20-1
CDR3: CSATPVQNTEAFF

J: TRBJ2-7
size: few
V: TRBV3-1
CDR3: CASSQGRRGRLEQYF

J: TRBJ2-5
size: few
V: TRBV7-2
CDR3: CASTSGNFIETQYF

J: TRBJ2-1
size: NA
V: TRBV20-1
CDR3: CSARGSYNEQFF

J: TRBJ1-6
size: NA
V: TRBV5-1
CDR3: CASSEGQGSPLHF

J: TRBJ2-1
size: NA
V: TRBV20-1
CDR3: CSARVLAGTQFF

J: TRBJ2-2
size: many
V: TRBV5-5
CDR3: CASSLQLSYTGELFF

J: TRBJ2-4
size: NA
V: TRBV11-2
CDR3: CASSVLGPLAKNIQYF

J: TRBJ1-6
size: few
V: TRBV19
CDR3: CASSASGTGSSPLHF

J: TRBJ2-7
size: NA
V: TRBV5-1
CDR3: CASSLATGTTFYEQYF

J: TRBJ2-3
size: many
V: TRBV5-1
CDR3: CASSLAEDRHTQYF

J: TRBJ2-3
size: few
V: TRBV12-3/TRBV12-4
CDR3: CASSLAPLPDTQYF

J: TRBJ2-1
size: few
V: TRBV9
CDR3: CASSPGQGSYNEQFF

J: TRBJ2-7
size: NA
V: TRBV10-2
CDR3: CASSETDYPYEQYF

J: TRBJ2-3
size: many
V: TRBV7-2
CDR3: CASSSLGRSTDTQYF

J: TRBJ2-1
size: NA
V: TRBV19
CDR3: CASMPLAAGNNEQFF

J: TRBJ2-5
size: many
V: TRBV5-1
CDR3: CASSLGSQETQYF

J: TRBJ2-3
size: few
V: TRBV7-9
CDR3: CASSLATLAGAVDTQYF

J: TRBJ1-5
size: NA
V: TRBV12-3/TRBV12-4
CDR3: CASSIPGGSNQPQHF

J: TRBJ2-7
size: NA
V: TRBV14
CDR3: CASSTGHTNYEQYF

J: TRBJ2-5
size: NA
V: TRBV3-1
CDR3: CASSQITETQYF

J: TRBJ2-3
size: NA
V: TRBV29-1
CDR3: CSVLKASGTDTQYF

J: TRBJ2-3
size: NA
V: TRBV19
CDR3: CTSSSFRDSTDTQYF

J: TRBJ2-5
size: NA
V: TRBV7-6
CDR3: CASSLGTGETQYF

J: TRBJ1-2
size: NA
V: TRBV6-2/TRBV6-3
CDR3: CASSSVDVLNYGYTF

J: TRBJ2-7
size: NA
V: TRBV5-1
CDR3: CASSLLHRTSGRGEQYF

J: TRBJ2-5
size: NA
V: TRBV5-1
CDR3: CASKLGGSNQETQYF

J: TRBJ2-2
size: NA
V: TRBV19
CDR3: CASSMLGEGELFF

J: TRBJ2-6
size: few
V: TRBV24-1
CDR3: CATSDSFPGANVLTF

J: TRBJ2-7
size: NA
V: TRBV4-1
CDR3: CASSQGVRDYEQYF

J: TRBJ2-1
size: few
V: TRBV11-3
CDR3: CASSPTWGESDEQFF